The clone carrying this TCR beta chain was picked up one time. The CDR3 extends over 17 amino acids. Germline-derived CDR1 and CDR2 are SGHKS and YYEKEE (reference sequence). J lost 1 base, V lost 5 bases, and 11 bases had no gene match. These data originate in a study of T cell changes during pregnancy in multiple sclerosis. Sequenced by immunoSEQ multiplex PCR; TCRdb stores in-frame clones only, minus some. The profile covers roughly 52,000 clones, with about nine tenths appearing a single time and 0.45% to 0.75% taken by the ten largest. This clonotype was sampled from a female donor with multiple sclerosis, enrolled in a pregnancy study. The rearrangement joins TRBV5-5 to TRBJ2-2; 7 bases map to TRBD1. Sequencing was performed on CD4+ T cells from peripheral blood mononuclear cells, taken in the first trimester of pregnancy. CDR3 bases: TGTGCCAGCAGGCTAGTAGGAGGACAGGAGAACACCGGGGAGCTGTTTTTT. Residues: CASRLVGGQENTGELFF. Using reference TRBV5-5 and TRBJ2-2 for the parts outside the CDR3, the full variable domain is DAGVTQSPTHLIKTRGQQVTLRCSPISGHKSVSWYQQVLGQGPQFIFQYYEKEERGRGNFPDRFSARQFPNYSSELNVNALLLGDSALYLCASRLVGGQENTGELFFGEGSRLTVL.